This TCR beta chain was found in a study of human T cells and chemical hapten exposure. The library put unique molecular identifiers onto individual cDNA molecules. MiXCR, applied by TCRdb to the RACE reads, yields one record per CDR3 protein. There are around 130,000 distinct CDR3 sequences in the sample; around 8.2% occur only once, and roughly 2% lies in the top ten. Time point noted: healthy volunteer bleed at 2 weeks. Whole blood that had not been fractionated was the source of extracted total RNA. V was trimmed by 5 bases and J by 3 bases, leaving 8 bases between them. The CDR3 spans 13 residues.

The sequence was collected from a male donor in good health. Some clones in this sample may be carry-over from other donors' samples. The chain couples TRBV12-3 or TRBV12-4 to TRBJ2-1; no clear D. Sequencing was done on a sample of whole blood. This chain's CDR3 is CASSGPNYNEQFF. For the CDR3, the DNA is TGTGCCAGCAGTGGGCCAAACTACAATGAGCAGTTCTTC.